This T cell receptor (beta chain) was recorded in a study of CD8+ T cells in alopecia areata. Study at large: A 6-month off-drug phase came after tofacitinib, which had lasted 6 to 18 months.

RNA extraction and reverse transcription yielded cDNA as sequencing template. The assay was immunoSEQ multiplex PCR, and TCRdb's table has in-frame clones only and misses some. The sample contains 100,000 to 150,000 clones, over 60% of which appear only once. Treatment indicated: oral pan-JAK inhibitor, 5-10 mg twice daily. Isolation of CD4+ and CD8+ T cells from PBMCs was achieved by sorting. Overall study results and limits: Tofacitinib did not eliminate many expanded lesional clones from scalp or blood. Possibly as an HLA-related effect, TCR sharing across patients appeared less clear than in mice.

Details on this clone: What it binds is not known.

The CDR3 loop spans 15 amino acids. With 6 bases clipped from V and 6 bases from J, the junction kept 14 bases outside the gene matches. Germline CDR1 reads MNHEY; CDR2 reads SVGAGI. This TCR was recovered from a human donor with alopecia areata. The source was CD4+ T cells sorted from blood, collected at week 4, from a patient treated with tofacitinib. The V call is TRBV6-5, the J call TRBJ2-7, with 7 bases fitting TRBD2. The CDR3 here is CASSPPGGLRGEQYF. CDR3 DNA: TGTGCCAGCAGCCCGCCGGGGGGATTAAGGGGCGAGCAGTACTTC.